Below, 21 T cell receptor beta chains from the same sample are listed, as sequenced in a study of glioma-infiltrating T cells. The iRepertoire nested amplicon-rescue multiplex PCR amplified TCR alpha and beta CDR3s from RNA. TCRdb re-called the multiplex PCR reads with MiXCR, one entry per CDR3 protein. The table lists roughly 100,000 distinct CDR3 sequences, around 29% of them singletons. The sample consisted of glioma tissue, nonneoplastic brain tissue, or PBMCs (not recorded which). The receptors come from a human donor with low-grade glioma or glioblastoma, undergoing nonglioma brain surgery, or in good health (not recorded which).

This clonotype was observed a handful of times. The CDR3 sequence is CASSLDRGSEKLFF. For the CDR3, the DNA is TGTGCCAGCAGCCTTGACAGGGGGAGTGAAAAACTGTTTTTT. This chain uses TRBV12-3 or TRBV12-4 with TRBJ1-4; 9 positions match TRBD1. With 6 bases clipped from V and 7 bases from J, the junction kept 6 bases outside the gene matches. The CDR3 has 14 amino acids.

This clonotype was recorded at least ten times. The chain combines TRBV6-1 with TRBJ1-4; D is uncertain. The CDR3 totals 14 residues. Per germline, CDR1 MNHNS and CDR2 SASEGT. Trimming left V 8 bases short and J 10 bases short, with 20 bases between. CDR3 in amino acids: CASVLNAQRGKLFF. In DNA, the CDR3 is TGTGCCAGCGTTCTCAATGCTCAGCGTGGAAAACTGTTTTTT.

The chain employs TRBV7-3 and TRBJ2-7; D perhaps matches TRBD1 (5 bases). Between the trimmed V and J ends, which lost 5 bases and 0 bases, there was a span of 8 bases. This CDR3 has 13 amino acids. CDR1 is SGHTA and CDR2 is FQGTGA in the germline V gene. CDR3 sequence: CASSRGSSYEQYF. The CDR3 nucleotides read TGTGCCAGCAGCAGGGGCAGCTCCTACGAGCAGTACTTC.

At least ten counts were recorded for this clonotype. The rearrangement uses TRBV6-6 and TRBJ1-1; D unresolved. Germline loops: CDR1 MNHNY, CDR2 SVGAGI (reference sequence). CDR3 length: 13 residues. Trimming took 2 bases from V and 11 from J, leaving 15 bases between them. Written as DNA, the CDR3 is TGTGCCAGCAGTTACGCCGGTTCCTCCGGGGCTTTCTTT. Amino acids: CASSYAGSSGAFF.

This clonotype was counted ten times or more. As DNA, the CDR3 is TGTGCCAGCAGTCCTTCCTCTGGAAACACCATATATTTT. This gives the protein CASSPSSGNTIYF. The chain has TRBV6-1 and TRBJ1-3; D is unclear. V lost 5 bases to trimming and J lost 0 bases, with 5 bases between them. From germline, CDR1 is MNHNS and CDR2 SASEGT. The CDR3 runs 13 residues.

This clonotype was counted ten times or more. J is TRBJ1-1 and V is TRBV28; D might be TRBD1 (6 bases). Germline V gene sequence: CDR1 MDHEN, CDR2 SYDVKM. The CDR3 runs to 12 residues. V lost 2 bases and J lost 9, with 10 bases in between. CDR3 coding DNA: TGTGCCAGCAGTTTAATGACAGGTAAAGCTTTCTTT. This gives the protein CASSLMTGKAFF.

In the case of this clonotype: Since a much larger clone is just one base distant, this may be a read error. V usage is TRBV20-1 and J usage is TRBJ2-7; D is perhaps TRBD2 (6 bases). The germline V and J ends were trimmed by 3 bases and 1 base, with 13 bases remaining between them. The CDR3 covers 14 residues. Germline loops: CDR1 DFQATT, CDR2 SNEGSKA (reference sequence). This chain's CDR3 is CSASRDFLSYEQYF. CDR3 nucleotide sequence: TGCAGTGCTAGCCGGGACTTCTTATCCTACGAGCAGTACTTC.

This clonotype was found many times. The chain recombines TRBV12-3 or TRBV12-4 with TRBJ2-7; 9 nucleotides line up with TRBD2. The J segment lost 2 bases and the V segment lost 0 bases, leaving 2 bases of the junction unmatched. CDR3 length equals 15 residues. As DNA, the CDR3 is TGTGCCAGCAGTTTAGCTCTAGCGGGGCCCTACGAGCAGTACTTC. Translating gives CASSLALAGPYEQYF.

This clonotype was seen repeatedly, ten times or more. The chain has TRBV7-3 and TRBJ2-3; 7 positions match TRBD2. CDR3 length equals 14 residues. J gave up 3 bases and V 7 bases, and 7 bases lay outside the gene matches. Germline V gene sequence: CDR1 SGHTA, CDR2 FQGTGA. CDR3 region: CASKVSGATDTQYF. DNA of the CDR3: TGTGCCAGCAAGGTCAGCGGGGCTACAGATACGCAGTATTTT.

As for this clonotype: A much larger clone differs by one base, so this may be a read error. The gene calls are TRBV3-1 and TRBJ1-2; D gene ambiguous. The CDR3 contains 14 residues. From germline, CDR1 is LGHDT and CDR2 YNNKEL (reference sequence). Trimming cost V 4 bases and J 6 bases, with 15 bases left between them. The CDR3 nucleotides are TGTGCCAGCAGCCGCGGGCCGACGAACCATGGCTACACCTTC. It specifies CASSRGPTNHGYTF.

This clonotype occurred many times. The chain combines TRBV7-2 with TRBJ1-5; D is possibly TRBD1 (5 bases). The germline V gene has CDR1 SGHTA and CDR2 FQGNSA. This CDR3 has 13 residues. V was pared by 5 bases and J by 5 bases, with 10 bases between. Here the CDR3 DNA reads TGTGCCAGCAGCCGACAGAGAGATCAGCCCCAGCATTTT. Residues: CASSRQRDQPQHF.

This clonotype was seen ten or more times. The CDR3 loop is CTVSGTHPDTQYF. For the CDR3, the DNA is TGCACCGTCTCGGGGACACACCCAGATACGCAGTATTTT. The chain employs TRBV20-1 and TRBJ2-3; tentative D call: TRBD1 (6 bases). Germline assignment: CDR1 DFQATT and CDR2 SNEGSKA (reference sequence). CDR3 size: 13 residues.

With respect to this clonotype: This may come from a read error, since a much larger clone is one base off. The chain employs TRBV29-1 and TRBJ1-1; D unresolved. CDR1 and CDR2 from the germline V gene are SQVTM and ANQGSEA. This CDR3 region has 13 residues. In DNA form, the CDR3 reads TGCAGAGTTTGGGAGGGTATTAACACTGAAGCTTTCTTT. Amino acid sequence: CRVWEGINTEAFF.

With regard to this clonotype: A read error is possible here, since a much larger clone lies one base away. V is TRBV5-1 and J is TRBJ2-3; no firm D call. The CDR3 totals 11 residues. CDR1 SGHRS and CDR2 YFSETQ come from the germline V gene. Trimming removed 3 bases from V and 1 base from J, with 0 bases in between. DNA of the CDR3: TGCGCCAGCAGCTGCACAGATACGCAGTATTTT. Its protein product is CASSCTDTQYF.

A note on this clonotype: One base away lies a much larger clone, so this may be a sequencing read error. The chain uses TRBV6-1 and TRBJ2-5; 7 nucleotides align to TRBD2. The V gene end was trimmed by 7 bases and the J gene end by 5 bases; junction bases not matched to a gene: 10. CDR1 MNHNS and CDR2 SASEGT come from the germline V gene. This CDR3 spans 14 amino acids. This CDR3 is CASNLWGGIETQYF. CDR3 sequence (DNA): TGTGCCAGCAACCTGTGGGGGGGGATCGAGACCCAGTACTTC.

This clonotype was observed many times. The chain is built from TRBV2 and TRBJ2-3, with D perhaps matching TRBD1 or TRBD2 (5 bases each). The CDR3 has 12 amino acids. Trimming took 8 bases from V and 6 from J, leaving 12 bases between them. CDR1 is SNHLY, CDR2 FYNNEI, per germline. CDR3 in DNA: TGTGCCAGCCTCCCCGAGGGGGATACGCAGTATTTT. It codes for CASLPEGDTQYF.

This chain connects TRBV7-2 to TRBJ2-7; a weak D match, TRBD1 (5 bases). The germline V gene has CDR1 SGHTA and CDR2 FQGNSA. Trimming took off 2 bases at V and 2 bases at J, with 13 bases between the two ends. This CDR3 comprises 15 residues. This CDR3 is CASSLQPSTAYEQYF. The CDR3, as DNA: TGTGCCAGCAGCTTACAACCTTCGACAGCCTACGAGCAGTACTTC. Variable domain in full (rest from reference TRBV7-2 and TRBJ2-7): GAGVSQSPSNKVTEKGKDVELRCDPISGHTALYWYRQSLGQGLEFLIYFQGNSAPDKSGLPSDRFSAERTGGSVSTLTIQRTQQEDSAVYLCASSLQPSTAYEQYFGPGTRLTVT.

CDR3 sequence (DNA): TGTGCCAGCAGCCAACCGACTAGCGGGACTCTCCAAGAGACCCAGTACTTC. Protein product: CASSQPTSGTLQETQYF. The rearrangement uses TRBV4-2 and TRBJ2-5, with 11 nucleotides matching TRBD2. This CDR3 region has 17 residues. CDR1 is LGHNA and CDR2 is YNFKEQ in the germline V gene. The junction had 6 bases not matched to a gene; V was cut back by 2 bases and J by 1 base.

Notes on this clonotype: With a much larger clone just one base away, this may be a read error. The chain uses TRBV20-1 and TRBJ2-3; D is ambiguous. Per the germline V gene, CDR1 is DFQATT and CDR2 is SNEGSKA (reference sequence). This CDR3 is 16 amino acids long. V was clipped by 4 bases and J by 2 bases, with 19 bases between them. CDR3 loop: CSAIGLGSDPTDTQYF. DNA for the CDR3: TGCAGTGCTATAGGATTGGGAAGCGACCCCACAGATACGCAGTATTTT.

This clonotype was seen a few times. V usage is TRBV29-1 and J usage is TRBJ1-2; D is unclear. Trimming removed 3 bases from V and 5 bases from J, with 7 bases in between. The CDR3 spans 11 residues. Germline-derived CDR1 and CDR2 are SQVTM and ANQGSEA. Here the CDR3 reads CSVELGYGYTF. As DNA, the CDR3 is TGCAGCGTTGAGCTGGGGTATGGCTACACCTTC.

The chain is built from TRBV29-1 and TRBJ1-1; tentative D call: TRBD1 (5 bases). V was shortened by 5 bases and J by 4 bases, with 17 bases between the two germline ends. This CDR3 has 14 residues. Germline assignment: CDR1 SQVTM and CDR2 ANQGSEA. For the CDR3, the DNA is TGCAGCGTTACCCTTGCGGGGGTGGGCACTGAAGCTTTCTTT. Translating it yields CSVTLAGVGTEAFF.